These 31 T cell receptor beta chains were all obtained from the same sample, sequenced in a study of human T cells and chemical hapten exposure. MiXCR, run by TCRdb on the RACE reads, gives a single entry per CDR3 protein. This table holds 350,000 or so distinct CDR3 sequences, roughly 6.9% found once. The time point is: patch test 1, 2 weeks after DPC sensitization. Treatment meaning: therapeutic diphenylcyclopropenone sensitization with weekly scalp DPC. The sample in question was whole blood, obtained in connection with sensitization to the hapten diphenylcyclopropenone (DPC). The source is a woman aged 18-30 years with alopecia areata. Some clones in this sample may be carry-over from other donors' samples.

The chain recombines TRBV5-1 with TRBJ2-5; 9 positions agree with TRBD2. V shed 4 bases and J 3 bases; nucleotides not matched to a gene: 7. The CDR3 totals 15 residues. The germline V gene encodes CDR1 SGHRS and CDR2 YFSETQ. The CDR3 region has the DNA TGCGCCAGCAGCCCCACGACTAGCGGTAAAGAGACCCAGTACTTC. Its translation is CASSPTTSGKETQYF.

This clonotype came up many times. The chain recombines TRBV5-8 with TRBJ2-2, with D possibly TRBD2 on 6 matching bases. Germline V gives CDR1 SGHTS, CDR2 YDEGEE. This CDR3 is 19 amino acids long. Trimming left V 1 base short and J 2 bases short, with 21 bases between. CDR3 DNA sequence: TGTGCCAGCAGCTTGTATGGTGGGACTTGGATTGATAACACCGGGGAGCTGTTTTTT. It encodes CASSLYGGTWIDNTGELFF.

There are a few counts of this clonotype. The chain recombines TRBV5-6 with TRBJ2-3; 8 bases are a match to TRBD2. The germline V gene encodes CDR1 SGHDT and CDR2 YYEEEE. Trimming removed 3 bases from V and 6 bases from J; junction bases left unmatched: 15. This CDR3 has 17 amino acids. The CDR3, as DNA: TGTGCCAGCAGCTCCGGGGTAGCGGGGACATTCCACGATACGCAGTATTTT. Residues: CASSSGVAGTFHDTQYF.

The sample holds many counts of this clonotype. This chain joins TRBV10-1 and TRBJ2-5, with D hard to call. Germline CDR1 and CDR2: WNHNN and SYGVQD (reference sequence). V lost 6 bases to trimming and J lost 3 bases, with 2 bases between them. There are 10 residues in the CDR3. CDR3 bases: TGCGCCAGCAGAGAAGAGACCCAGTACTTC. Encoded protein: CASREETQYF.

The table lists this clonotype with a few counts. The chain joins TRBV20-1 to TRBJ2-3; D is ambiguous. CDR3 length: 10 residues. Germline loops: CDR1 DFQATT, CDR2 SNEGSKA (reference sequence). V was clipped by 6 bases and J by 5 bases, with 6 bases between them. The CDR3 DNA reads TGCAGTGCCTCTAAAGATACGCAGTATTTT. It translates to CSASKDTQYF.

At least ten counts were recorded for this clonotype. The chain employs TRBV6-2 or TRBV6-3 and TRBJ2-2; D call uncertain. Trimming left V 6 bases short and J 6 bases short, with 11 bases between. This CDR3 spans 13 amino acids. Germline CDR1 reads MNHEY; CDR2 reads SVGEGT. The CDR3 bases are TGTGCCAGCAGCGCTAGAGAGTCCGGGGAGCTGTTTTTT. Translated: CASSARESGELFF.

The chain joins TRBV5-6 to TRBJ2-3, with 11 positions matching TRBD2. CDR1 SGHDT and CDR2 YYEEEE come from the germline V gene. The length of the CDR3 is 17 residues. V dropped 0 bases and J dropped 4; count of bases not matched to a gene: 7. The CDR3 protein is CASSLVSGGAWPDTQYF. The CDR3 DNA follows: TGTGCCAGCAGCTTGGTTAGCGGGGGGGCTTGGCCAGATACGCAGTATTTT. Based on the CDR3 plus reference TRBV5-6 and TRBJ2-3, the full variable domain is DAGVTQSPTHLIKTRGQQVTLRCSPKSGHDTVSWYQQALGQGPQFIFQYYEEEERQRGNFPDRFSGHQFPNYSSELNVNALLLGDSALYLCASSLVSGGAWPDTQYFGPGTRLTVL.

This clonotype has more than one count but fewer than ten. V is TRBV29-1 and J is TRBJ2-3, with D unresolved. Per the germline V gene, CDR1 is SQVTM and CDR2 is ANQGSEA. Trimming took 6 bases from V and 5 from J, leaving 18 bases between them. The CDR3 has 14 residues. The CDR3 nucleotides read TGCAGCGTGGCACCATCACAGCTGGGAGATACGCAGTATTTT. It encodes CSVAPSQLGDTQYF.

V and J are TRBV2 and TRBJ1-6; tentatively, D is TRBD1 (6 bases). The CDR3 sequence is 15 residues long. Looked up from germline, CDR1 is SNHLY and CDR2 is FYNNEI. V lost 7 bases and J 5 bases, leaving 15 bases between the germline ends. The CDR3 DNA follows: TGTGCCAGCAAGGAAGGAGGGGGTGATAATTCACCCCTCCACTTT. It encodes CASKEGGGDNSPLHF.

This clonotype has at least ten counts. The V call is TRBV29-1, the J call TRBJ2-2; D remains unclear. The CDR3 consists of 11 residues. V shed 4 bases and J shed 4 bases, with 4 bases lying between them. Germline V gene data show CDR1 as SQVTM and CDR2 as ANQGSEA. The CDR3 nucleotides read TGCAGCGTTGCCTCCACCGGGGAGCTGTTTTTT. This gives the protein CSVASTGELFF.

This clonotype has a count of ten or more. The rearrangement joins TRBV29-1 to TRBJ1-1, with TRBD1 as a possible D gene (6 bases). This CDR3 has 14 residues. Germline CDR1 and CDR2: SQVTM and ANQGSEA. The V and J ends lost 6 bases and 1 base respectively, with 15 bases between them. The CDR3 nucleotides are TGCAGCGTAAGCATGGGACAAGGGAACACTGAAGCTTTCTTT. As protein: CSVSMGQGNTEAFF.

J is TRBJ2-1 and V is TRBV19; 15 bases are shared with TRBD2. Germline V gene sequence: CDR1 LNHDA, CDR2 SQIVND (reference sequence). V lost 7 bases to trimming and J lost 9 bases; unmatched junction nucleotides: 7. The CDR3 is made up of 15 amino acids. In nucleotides, the CDR3 is TGTGCCAGTAACGGACTAGCGGGGGGGGTAGGTGAGCAGTTCTTC. Its translation: CASNGLAGGVGEQFF. The full variable domain, rest sourced from reference TRBV19 and TRBJ2-1, is DGGITQSPKYLFRKEGQNVTLSCEQNLNHDAMYWYRQDPGQGLRLIYYSQIVNDFQKGDIAEGYSVSREKKESFPLTVTSAQKNPTAFYLCASNGLAGGVGEQFFGPGTRLTVL.

This clonotype was counted at least ten times. The gene calls are TRBV12-3 or TRBV12-4 and TRBJ2-1, with 11 bases matching TRBD2. The CDR3 runs 13 residues. Losses at the gene ends were 6 bases for V and 8 bases for J; bases not matched to a gene: 3. CDR3 sequence: CASSLAGGDEQFF. The CDR3 DNA is TGTGCCAGCAGCCTAGCGGGGGGCGATGAGCAGTTCTTC.

This clonotype was counted many times. The J gene is TRBJ2-5, the V gene TRBV7-2, with 7 bases matching TRBD2. V trimming: 1 base; J trimming: 2 bases; junction bases outside the gene matches: 4. CDR1 is SGHTA, CDR2 FQGNSA, per germline. CDR3 length equals 15 residues. CDR3 DNA: TGTGCCAGCAGCTTAGGGACCGGGAGGCAAGAGACCCAGTACTTC. It is translated as CASSLGTGRQETQYF.

There are a few counts of this clonotype. V gene TRBV4-3 combines with J gene TRBJ1-1; D not resolved. This CDR3 contains 13 residues. CDR1 and CDR2 from the germline V gene are LGHNA and YSLEER. V was clipped by 1 base and J by 4 bases, with 7 bases between them. The CDR3 DNA reads TGCGCCAGCAGCCAAGCCCACGGCACTGAAGCTTTCTTT. This encodes CASSQAHGTEAFF.

In this sample, this clonotype turned up a few times. The V call is TRBV7-9, the J call TRBJ1-1; possible D gene TRBD1, 5 bases. CDR3 length: 11 residues. CDR1 and CDR2 from the germline V gene are SEHNR and FQNEAQ (reference sequence). V was cut by 0 bases and J by 10 bases, with 6 bases left in between. DNA of the CDR3: TGTGCCAGCAGCTTAGCCGGGGGAGCTTTCTTT. This encodes CASSLAGGAFF.

This clonotype was counted between two and nine times. The chain has TRBV2 and TRBJ1-1, with D possibly TRBD1 on 5 matching bases. This CDR3 spans 12 amino acids. Trimming left V 1 base short and J 11 bases short, with 11 bases between. Per the germline V gene, CDR1 is SNHLY and CDR2 is FYNNEI. The CDR3 nucleotides are TGTGCCAGCAGTGAAGTTGGGGGTTTGGCTTTCTTT. It specifies CASSEVGGLAFF.

This clonotype was seen repeatedly, ten times or more. The CDR3 loop is CASSFFVGNTIYF. DNA of the CDR3: TGTGCCAGCAGTTTCTTCGTGGGAAACACCATATATTTT. J is TRBJ1-3 and V is TRBV12-3 or TRBV12-4; D uncertain. CDR3 size: 13 residues. The V end was cut by 3 bases, the J end by 4 bases, with 7 bases between.

This clonotype was seen at least ten times. The chain recombines TRBV5-6 with TRBJ2-7; TRBD1 matches at 7 bases. The V and J ends lost 0 bases and 2 bases, in that order; junction bases with no gene match: 5. Germline V CDR1 and CDR2: SGHDT, YYEEEE. The CDR3 runs 15 residues. The CDR3 sequence: CASSLEGAATYEQYF. In nucleotides, the CDR3 is TGTGCCAGCAGCTTGGAGGGGGCGGCGACCTACGAGCAGTACTTC. Supplemented by reference TRBV5-6 and TRBJ2-7, the full variable domain reads DAGVTQSPTHLIKTRGQQVTLRCSPKSGHDTVSWYQQALGQGPQFIFQYYEEEERQRGNFPDRFSGHQFPNYSSELNVNALLLGDSALYLCASSLEGAATYEQYFGPGTRLTVT.

This clonotype was picked up a small number of times. This chain links TRBV6-6 with TRBJ2-3; 10 bases agree with TRBD2. The CDR3 covers 17 residues. CDR1 is MNHNY and CDR2 is SVGAGI in the germline V gene (reference sequence). The V gene end was trimmed by 6 bases and the J gene end by 0 bases; junction bases not matched to a gene: 9. Here the CDR3 reads CASSFSRLAGSTDTQYF. CDR3 bases: TGTGCCAGCAGCTTCAGTCGACTAGCGGGTAGCACAGATACGCAGTATTTT.

J is TRBJ1-2 and V is TRBV12-3 or TRBV12-4; TRBD1 is a possible D gene (6 bases). Trimming took 2 bases from V and 4 from J, leaving 11 bases between them. The CDR3 totals 14 residues. CDR3 sequence: CASSLWEGVYGYTF. For the CDR3, the DNA is TGTGCCAGCAGTTTATGGGAGGGGGTCTATGGCTACACCTTC.

This clonotype was seen ten or more times. The rearrangement links TRBV10-3 to TRBJ2-6; 9 bases match TRBD1. This CDR3 contains 17 residues. The junction had 5 bases not matched to a gene; V was cut back by 4 bases and J by 1 base. Germline assignment: CDR1 ENHRY and CDR2 SYGVKD. The CDR3, as DNA: TGTGCCATCAGTGCCGGACAGGGGACATCTGGGGCCAACGTCCTGACTTTC. Translated: CAISAGQGTSGANVLTF.

The chain uses TRBV28 and TRBJ2-3; 9 bases align to TRBD1. CDR3 size: 15 residues. Germline V gene sequence: CDR1 MDHEN, CDR2 SYDVKM. V lost 6 bases to trimming and J lost 5 bases; unmatched junction nucleotides: 9. DNA of the CDR3: TGTGCCAGCAGCCCGCCCGGGACAGGGTTAGATACGCAGTATTTT. This translates into CASSPPGTGLDTQYF.

CDR3 in amino acids: CASRYTLVSPGTLYGYTF. The CDR3 DNA is TGTGCCAGCAGGTACACCCTCGTCTCTCCGGGAACCCTCTATGGCTACACCTTC. The chain couples TRBV12-3 or TRBV12-4 to TRBJ1-2; no definite D call. Trimming took off 6 bases at V and 4 bases at J, with 27 bases between the two ends. The CDR3 has 18 residues.

The chain combines TRBV6-1 with TRBJ2-1, with 8 positions matching TRBD1. The CDR3 covers 16 residues. CDR1 and CDR2 from the germline V gene are MNHNS and SASEGT. V shed 7 bases and J 8 bases; nucleotides not matched to a gene: 16. Here the CDR3 DNA reads TGTGCCAGCACGAAGCTCCAGGGGGCGTCAGTCCATGAGCAGTTCTTC. Translating gives CASTKLQGASVHEQFF.

This clonotype was seen only a few times. V gene TRBV2 combines with J gene TRBJ2-7; a possible D gene is TRBD2 (6 bases). Trimming left V 3 bases short and J 2 bases short, with 14 bases between. CDR1 is SNHLY, CDR2 FYNNEI, per germline. The CDR3 extends over 15 amino acids. The CDR3 DNA is TGTGCCAGCAGTGATGGGCGGGGTGGTACCTACGAGCAGTACTTC. It translates to CASSDGRGGTYEQYF.

This chain connects TRBV18 to TRBJ2-7; 10 nucleotides align to TRBD1. The V gene's germline CDR1 is KGHSH and CDR2 LQKENI. V was clipped by 3 bases and J by 6 bases; unmatched bases: 11. This CDR3 comprises 16 residues. The CDR3 DNA is TGTGCCAGCTCACCGCCTGGGATGGACAGGGGGAGCGAGCAGTACTTC. Protein sequence: CASSPPGMDRGSEQYF.

Written as DNA, the CDR3 is TGTGCCAGCAGCTTAGAAGCGGGGGTCACAGATACGCAGTATTTT. As protein: CASSLEAGVTDTQYF. The chain employs TRBV7-9 and TRBJ2-3; 8 bases agree with TRBD2. This CDR3 contains 15 residues. With 1 base clipped from V and 2 bases from J, the junction kept 2 bases outside the gene matches. Germline V lookup: CDR1 SEHNR, CDR2 FQNEAQ (reference sequence).

This chain connects TRBV18 to TRBJ2-1; TRBD1 might be the D (7 bases). This CDR3 region has 17 residues. V lost 3 bases, J lost 6 bases, and 21 bases lay in between. In germline, CDR1 is KGHSH, CDR2 LQKENI. CDR3 coding DNA: TGTGCCAGCTCACCGTTTTCGGCAGGGGGGTCGGGCAATGAGCAGTTCTTC. Protein: CASSPFSAGGSGNEQFF. The whole variable domain, filled in from reference TRBV18 and TRBJ2-1, reads NAGVMQNPRHLVRRRGQEARLRCSPMKGHSHVYWYRQLPEEGLKFMVYLQKENIIDESGMPKERFSAEFPKEGPSILRIQQVVRGDSAAYFCASSPFSAGGSGNEQFFGPGTRLTVL.

This clonotype was seen only a few times. The CDR3 region has the DNA TGTGCCAGCAGCTTAGCTCCGGGTAGCACTGAAGCTTTCTTT. Translation: CASSLAPGSTEAFF. V usage is TRBV7-2 and J usage is TRBJ1-1, with D unclear. Between the trimmed V and J ends, which lost 0 bases and 4 bases, there was a span of 9 bases. The CDR3 loop spans 14 amino acids. Germline assignment: CDR1 SGHTA and CDR2 FQGNSA.

The rearrangement uses TRBV12-3 or TRBV12-4 and TRBJ1-1, with TRBD1 identical over 7 bases. The CDR3 is made up of 16 amino acids. J lost 5 bases, V lost 7 bases, and 16 bases had no gene match. The CDR3 sequence: CASTITLGQYRTEAFF. CDR3 nucleotide sequence: TGTGCCAGCACTATAACCCTGGGACAGTATCGGACTGAAGCTTTCTTT.